This T cell receptor (beta chain) is from a study of control samples from healthy donors and cancer patients. This clone was observed a single time. V was pared by 2 bases and J by 6 bases, with 7 bases between. The CDR3 extends over 12 amino acids. In germline, CDR1 is ENHRY, CDR2 SYGVKD. Clones were read by immunoSEQ multiplex PCR, and TCRdb kept only the in-frame ones, dropping some. The data contain 90,000 to 150,000 clones, 89% of them singletons. The TCR was taken from a man aged 50 to 60 in good health. The sample consisted of blood. The rearrangement links TRBV10-3 to TRBJ1-2; weak D call: TRBD1 (6 bases). CDR3 loop: CAISERQDGYTF. The CDR3 DNA reads TGTGCCATCAGTGAGAGACAGGATGGCTACACCTTC.